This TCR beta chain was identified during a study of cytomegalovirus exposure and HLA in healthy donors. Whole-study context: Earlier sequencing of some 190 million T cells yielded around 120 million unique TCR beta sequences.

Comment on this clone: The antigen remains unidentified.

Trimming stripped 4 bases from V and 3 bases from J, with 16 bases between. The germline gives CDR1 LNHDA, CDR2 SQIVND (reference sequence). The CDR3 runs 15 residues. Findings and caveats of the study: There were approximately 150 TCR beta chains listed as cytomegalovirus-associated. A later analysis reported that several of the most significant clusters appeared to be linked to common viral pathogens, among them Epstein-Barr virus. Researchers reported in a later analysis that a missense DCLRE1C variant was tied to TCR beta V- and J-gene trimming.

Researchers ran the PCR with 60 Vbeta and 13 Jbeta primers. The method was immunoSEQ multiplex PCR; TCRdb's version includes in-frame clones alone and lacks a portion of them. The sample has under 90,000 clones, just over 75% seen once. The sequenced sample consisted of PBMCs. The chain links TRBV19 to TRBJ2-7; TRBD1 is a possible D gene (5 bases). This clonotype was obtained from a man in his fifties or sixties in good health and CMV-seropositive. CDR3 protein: CASSTALGLYYEQYF. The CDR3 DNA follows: TGTGCCAGTAGTACTGCCTTGGGGCTCTACTACGAGCAGTACTTC.